What follows are 10 T cell receptor beta chains derived from one specimen sequenced in a study of cytomegalovirus exposure and HLA in healthy donors. PCR amplification relied on 60 Vbeta primers (plus 13 Jbeta primers). The data were produced by immunoSEQ multiplex PCR, yet TCRdb's version contains in-frame clones alone and is incomplete. The table shows 55,000 to 65,000 clones, with approximately 75% occurring only once. Sequenced material: PBMCs. Receptor source: a woman aged 40 to 50 in good health and CMV-seropositive.

This chain links TRBV6-1 with TRBJ1-2; D gene unclear. V lost 7 bases and J 3 bases, leaving 18 bases between the germline ends. Germline V CDR1 and CDR2: MNHNS, SASEGT. The CDR3 covers 15 residues. The CDR3 reads CASNLAGKGDYGYTF. DNA of the CDR3: TGTGCCAGCAACTTGGCGGGGAAGGGCGACTATGGCTACACCTTC.

V is TRBV2 and J is TRBJ2-3; D is possibly TRBD1 (5 bases). This CDR3 spans 10 amino acids. Germline-derived CDR1 and CDR2 are SNHLY and FYNNEI. V lost 5 bases to trimming and J lost 8 bases, with 5 bases between them. DNA of the CDR3: TGTGCCAGCAGTCAGGGTACGCAGTATTTT. This encodes CASSQGTQYF.

This chain joins TRBV10-3 and TRBJ1-1; D gene ambiguous. From germline, CDR1 is ENHRY and CDR2 SYGVKD. The CDR3 totals 15 residues. V lost 0 bases, J lost 1 base, and 9 bases lay in between. CDR3 sequence (DNA): TGTGCCATCAGTGAGTCGAAGCGGCAGAACACTGAAGCTTTCTTT. It specifies CAISESKRQNTEAFF.

The chain employs TRBV30 and TRBJ1-6; D might be TRBD1 (6 bases). CDR1 and CDR2 from the germline V gene are GTSNPN and SVGIG (reference sequence). The CDR3 sequence is 14 residues long. Deletions cut 0 bases from V and 9 bases from J, with 12 bases between. The chain's CDR3 is CAWSVARGVSPLHF. The CDR3 nucleotides read TGTGCCTGGAGTGTTGCCAGGGGAGTTTCACCCCTCCACTTT. The whole variable domain, filled in from reference TRBV30 and TRBJ1-6, reads SQTIHQWPATLVQPVGSPLSLECTVEGTSNPNLYWYRQAAGRGLQLLFYSVGIGQISSEVPQNLSASRPQDRQFILSSKKLLLSDSGFYLCAWSVARGVSPLHFGNGTRLTVT.

This clone came up a few times. The chain carries TRBV6-5 and TRBJ1-1; TRBD1 matches at 9 bases. CDR1 is MNHEY, CDR2 SVGAGI, per germline. CDR3 length: 14 amino acids. V was pared by 6 bases and J by 5 bases, with 7 bases of the junction left unmatched. This CDR3 is CASRLQGARTEAFF. The CDR3 DNA sequence: TGTGCCAGCAGGCTACAGGGGGCGCGAACTGAAGCTTTCTTT.

This chain uses TRBV28 with TRBJ1-4; TRBD1 matches at 8 bases. CDR1 is MDHEN and CDR2 is SYDVKM in the germline V gene. Trimming removed 5 bases from V and 8 bases from J; junction bases left unmatched: 10. The CDR3 loop spans 15 amino acids. The CDR3 spells CASSTGGSSKEKLFF. The CDR3 DNA reads as TGTGCCAGCAGTACAGGGGGGAGTAGTAAAGAAAAACTGTTTTTT. The full variable domain, its missing parts supplied by reference TRBV28 and TRBJ1-4, is DVKVTQSSRYLVKRTGEKVFLECVQDMDHENMFWYRQDPGLGLRLIYFSYDVKMKEKGDIPEGYSVSREKKERFSLILESASTNQTSMYLCASSTGGSSKEKLFFGSGTQLSVL.

This CDR3 reads CASSYRQGKTEAFF. CDR3 DNA: TGTGCCAGCAGTTACCGACAGGGAAAAACTGAAGCTTTCTTT. The chain couples TRBV6-5 to TRBJ1-1, with 7 nucleotides matching TRBD1. V gave up 2 bases and J gave up 5 bases; unmatched junction bases: 5. Germline V lookup: CDR1 MNHEY, CDR2 SVGAGI. The CDR3 length is 14 residues.

This clone was detected once. The rearrangement uses TRBV12-5 and TRBJ2-5; D possibly corresponds to TRBD1 (5 bases). The J call may be faulty, since TRBJ2-7 better matches the DNA end. The CDR3 is made up of 14 amino acids. Looked up from germline, CDR1 is LGHNT and CDR2 is FRNRAP. The CDR3 spells CASGLVPGSYEQYF. CDR3 nucleotide sequence: TGTGCTAGTGGTTTGGTACCAGGGTCCTACGAGCAGTACTTC.

CDR3 residues: CASNLRGRGSSYEQYF. The DNA of the CDR3 is TGTGCCAGCAATTTGAGAGGCCGGGGGAGCTCCTACGAGCAGTACTTC. The chain is built from TRBV5-6 and TRBJ2-7; weak D call: TRBD2 (6 bases). CDR1 is SGHDT, CDR2 YYEEEE, per germline. Trimming took off 6 bases at V and 0 bases at J, with 19 bases between the two ends. The CDR3 has 16 residues.

This clone was seen only a few times. V usage is TRBV2 and J usage is TRBJ1-2, with a weak D call TRBD1 (6 bases). V lost 7 bases and J 6 bases, leaving 21 bases between the germline ends. The germline gives CDR1 SNHLY, CDR2 FYNNEI. The CDR3 consists of 15 residues. For the CDR3, the DNA is TGTGCCAGCATAAGATCACAGGGAAGTAGGGATGGCTACACCTTC. This codes for CASIRSQGSRDGYTF.